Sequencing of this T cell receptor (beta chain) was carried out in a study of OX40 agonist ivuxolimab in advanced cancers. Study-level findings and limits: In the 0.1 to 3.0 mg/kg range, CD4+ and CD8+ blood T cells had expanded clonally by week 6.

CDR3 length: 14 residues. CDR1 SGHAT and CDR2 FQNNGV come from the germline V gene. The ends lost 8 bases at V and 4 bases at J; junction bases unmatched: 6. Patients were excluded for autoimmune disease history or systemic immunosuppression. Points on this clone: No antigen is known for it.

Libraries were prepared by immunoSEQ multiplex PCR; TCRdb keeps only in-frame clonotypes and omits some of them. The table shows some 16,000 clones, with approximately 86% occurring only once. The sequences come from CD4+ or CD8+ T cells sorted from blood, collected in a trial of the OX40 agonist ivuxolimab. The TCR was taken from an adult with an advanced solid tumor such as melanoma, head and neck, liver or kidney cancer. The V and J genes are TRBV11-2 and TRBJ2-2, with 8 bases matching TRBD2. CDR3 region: CASSHAGGTGELFF. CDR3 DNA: TGTGCCAGCTCCCATGCGGGGGGCACCGGGGAGCTGTTTTTT.